The sequence of this T cell receptor beta chain was determined in a study of identical twins. CDR3 length: 15 amino acids. CDR1 and CDR2 (germline): MNHEY, SMNVEV (reference sequence). With V trimmed by 5 bases and J by 6 bases, 10 bases remained unmatched. This clonotype occurred a few times. No antigen is known for it. One entry per CDR3 protein results from TCRdb running MiXCR on the 5' RACE reads. The sample contains some 1,600,000 distinct CDR3 sequences, around 33% of which appear only once. Study observations and caveats: Out-of-frame beta sequences exhibited a weaker degree of excess twin sharing. The authors noted that invariant MAIT and iNKT cells could partly confound zero-insertion analyses.

The receptor comes from a newborn girl in good health. J is TRBJ1-5 and V is TRBV27; 7 bases match TRBD1. The specimen sequenced was cord blood. CDR3 bases: TGTGCCAGCAGTATCCTCAGGGGGTATGGTCAGCCCCAGCATTTT. This translates into CASSILRGYGQPQHF.